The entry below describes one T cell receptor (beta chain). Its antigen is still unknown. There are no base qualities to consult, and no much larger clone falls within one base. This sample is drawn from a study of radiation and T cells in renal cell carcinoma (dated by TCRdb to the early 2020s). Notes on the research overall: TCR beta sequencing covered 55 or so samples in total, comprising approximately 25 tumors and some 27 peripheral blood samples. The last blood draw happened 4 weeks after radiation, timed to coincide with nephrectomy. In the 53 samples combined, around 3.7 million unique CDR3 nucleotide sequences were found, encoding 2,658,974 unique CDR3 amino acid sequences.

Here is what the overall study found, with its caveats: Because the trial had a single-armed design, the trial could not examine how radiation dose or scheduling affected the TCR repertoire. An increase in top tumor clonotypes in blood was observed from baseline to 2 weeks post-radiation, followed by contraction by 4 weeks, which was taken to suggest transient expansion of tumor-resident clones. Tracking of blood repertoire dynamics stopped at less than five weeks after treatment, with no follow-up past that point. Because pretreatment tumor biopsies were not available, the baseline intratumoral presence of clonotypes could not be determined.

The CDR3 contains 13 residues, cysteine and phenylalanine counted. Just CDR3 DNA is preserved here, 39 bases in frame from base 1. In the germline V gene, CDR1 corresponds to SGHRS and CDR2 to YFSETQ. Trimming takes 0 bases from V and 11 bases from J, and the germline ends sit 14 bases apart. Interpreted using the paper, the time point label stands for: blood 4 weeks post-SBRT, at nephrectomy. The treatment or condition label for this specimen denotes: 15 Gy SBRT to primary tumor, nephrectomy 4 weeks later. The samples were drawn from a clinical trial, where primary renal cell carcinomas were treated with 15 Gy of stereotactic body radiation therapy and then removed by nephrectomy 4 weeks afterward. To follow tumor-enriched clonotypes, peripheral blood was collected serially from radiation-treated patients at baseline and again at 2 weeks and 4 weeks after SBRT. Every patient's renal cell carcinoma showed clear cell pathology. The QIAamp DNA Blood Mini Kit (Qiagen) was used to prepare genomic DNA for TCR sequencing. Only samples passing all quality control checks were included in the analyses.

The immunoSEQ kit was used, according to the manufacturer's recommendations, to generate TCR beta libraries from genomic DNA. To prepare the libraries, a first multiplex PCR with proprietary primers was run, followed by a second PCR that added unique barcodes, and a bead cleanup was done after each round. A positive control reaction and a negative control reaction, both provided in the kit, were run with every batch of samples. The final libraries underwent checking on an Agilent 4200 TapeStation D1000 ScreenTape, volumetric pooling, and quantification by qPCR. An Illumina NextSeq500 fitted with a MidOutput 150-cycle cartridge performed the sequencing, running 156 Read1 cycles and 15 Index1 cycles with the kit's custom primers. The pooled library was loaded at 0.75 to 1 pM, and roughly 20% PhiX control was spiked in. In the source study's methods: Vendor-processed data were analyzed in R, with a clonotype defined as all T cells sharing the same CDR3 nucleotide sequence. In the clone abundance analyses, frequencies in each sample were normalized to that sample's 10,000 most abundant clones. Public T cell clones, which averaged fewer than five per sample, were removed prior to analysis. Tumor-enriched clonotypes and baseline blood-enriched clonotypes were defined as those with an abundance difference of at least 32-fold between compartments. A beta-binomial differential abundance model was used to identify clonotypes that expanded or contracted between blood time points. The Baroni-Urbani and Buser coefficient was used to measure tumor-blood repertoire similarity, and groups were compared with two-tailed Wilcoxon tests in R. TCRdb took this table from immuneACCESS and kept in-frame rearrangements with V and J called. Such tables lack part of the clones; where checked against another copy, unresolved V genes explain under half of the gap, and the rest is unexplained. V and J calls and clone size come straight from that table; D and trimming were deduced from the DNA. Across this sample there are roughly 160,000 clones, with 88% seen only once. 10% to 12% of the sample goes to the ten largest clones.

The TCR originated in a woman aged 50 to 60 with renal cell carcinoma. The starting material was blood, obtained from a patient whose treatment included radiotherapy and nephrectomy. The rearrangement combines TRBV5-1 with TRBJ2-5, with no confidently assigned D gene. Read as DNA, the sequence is TGCGCCAGCAGCTTGGACGGTGCGGCGAAGCAGTACTTC. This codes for CASSLDGAAKQYF.